A selection of T cell receptor beta chains follows, all from one sample in a study of blood T cell repertoires in COVID-19. Libraries were prepared by immunoSEQ multiplex PCR; TCRdb keeps only in-frame clonotypes and omits some of them. Here the sample spans roughly 120,000 clones, around 83% being singletons. The sample was peripheral blood. The receptor source for this set is a man aged 35 to 55 with acute or convalescent COVID-19. The CDR3 runs from the conserved cysteine through the conserved F or W. The D gene is left open where the match is weak. Some rows have no size entry. The others give once, few or many, or a class for an expanded clone.

TRBJ1-5,once,TRBV3-1/TRBV3-2,NA,TGTGCCAGCAGCGCAAGTTACAGGGAAGGCCAGCCCCAGCATTTT,CASSASYREGQPQHF
TRBJ2-2,NA,TRBV18,NA,TGTGCCAGCTCACCTTTGACCAGCTACTACCGCGGGGAGCTGTTTTTT,CASSPLTSYYRGELFF
TRBJ2-7,NA,TRBV11-3,NA,TGTGCCAGCAGCCGAGGACAGCCCTACGAGCAGTACTTC,CASSRGQPYEQYF
TRBJ1-1,once,TRBV30,TRBD1,TGTGCCTTCTCCGACCGACGGGACAGTTACACTGAAGCTTTCTTT,CAFSDRRDSYTEAFF
TRBJ2-7,NA,TRBV6-1,TRBD1,TGTGCCAGCAGTGAATATTTGGTCGGACAGGGCTACGAGCAGTACTTC,CASSEYLVGQGYEQYF
TRBJ2-7,NA,TRBV2,TRBD1,TGTGCCAGCAGTGAAGGGACAGGGGGCTCCGTCCACGAGCAGTACTTC,CASSEGTGGSVHEQYF
TRBJ2-3,NA,TRBV4-1,TRBD2,TGCGCCAGCGGGACTAGCGGGGGGCCCACAGATACGCAGTATTTT,CASGTSGGPTDTQYF
TRBJ1-2,NA,TRBV6-1,TRBD1,TGTGCCAGCAGCGAAGGTTCAGGGGGCACTGGCTACACCTTC,CASSEGSGGTGYTF
TRBJ1-2,NA,TRBV10-3,TRBD1,TGTGCCATTCAACAGGGGGCGGGGTACTATGGCTACACCTTC,CAIQQGAGYYGYTF
TRBJ1-1,NA,TRBV29-1,TRBD1,TGCAGCGTTCGCCTTTTGGGACAGGACACTGAAGCTTTCTTT,CSVRLLGQDTEAFF
TRBJ2-7,NA,TRBV4-1,TRBD1,TGCGCCAGCAGCCAAGGACAGGGGGCGTCCTACGAGCAGTACTTC,CASSQGQGASYEQYF
TRBJ1-2,few,TRBV5-6,NA,TGTGCCAGCAGCTTGGGGATTGACATAACCTTATCTAACTATGGCTACACCTTC,CASSLGIDITLSNYGYTF
TRBJ1-5,few,TRBV6-1,NA,TGTGCCAGCAGTGAATGGCAGGGGTTTCAGCCCCAGCATTTT,CASSEWQGFQPQHF
TRBJ1-6,NA,TRBV19,NA,TGTGCCAGTAGTAAGATCCAGGATAATTCACCCCTCCACTTT,CASSKIQDNSPLHF